Presented here are 20 T cell receptor beta chains from one specimen sequenced in a study of identical twins. TCRdb redid the calling of the 5' RACE reads with MiXCR, one entry per CDR3 protein. The table lists 410,000 or so distinct CDR3 sequences, around a sixth of them singletons, with roughly an eighth in the top ten. Sequenced sample: naive T cells sorted from blood. The receptors shown here come from a man in his fifties in good health.

The rearrangement uses TRBV5-1 and TRBJ2-3, with TRBD2 matching over 8 bases. This CDR3 is 16 amino acids long. Germline CDR1 and CDR2: SGHRS and YFSETQ. Germline trimming cut 2 bases from V and 5 bases from J; bases unmatched to any gene: 10. CDR3 in amino acids: CASSFGGLDVGDTQYF. As DNA, the CDR3 is TGCGCCAGCAGCTTCGGGGGACTAGATGTCGGAGATACGCAGTATTTT.

Of note for this clonotype: A much more abundant neighbour one base away suggests this may be a read error. CDR3 sequence reads: CASSFWASGENEQFF. In nucleotides, the CDR3 is TGTGCCAGCAGTTTTTGGGCTAGCGGGGAAAATGAGCAGTTCTTC. The chain couples TRBV12-3 or TRBV12-4 to TRBJ2-1, with 9 bases fitting TRBD2. The CDR3 extends over 15 amino acids. V lost 3 bases to trimming and J lost 7 bases; unmatched junction nucleotides: 7.

This clonotype was recorded once. This chain links TRBV10-3 with TRBJ2-3; 8 positions agree with TRBD2. Germline assignment: CDR1 ENHRY and CDR2 SYGVKD. The CDR3 loop spans 18 amino acids. After removal of 3 bases from V and 0 bases from J, the junction contained 11 bases not matched to a gene. Here the CDR3 reads CAISEISGGFKSTDTQYF. The CDR3 DNA reads as TGTGCCATCAGTGAAATAAGCGGGGGATTCAAAAGCACAGATACGCAGTATTTT.

This clonotype was counted ten times or more. The gene calls are TRBV7-2 and TRBJ2-1; tentatively, D is TRBD1 or TRBD2 (5 bases each). V was cut by 8 bases and J by 8 bases, with 10 bases left in between. CDR3 length: 11 residues. Germline assignment: CDR1 SGHTA and CDR2 FQGNSA. For the CDR3, the DNA is TGTGCCAGCCGAGGGGTCTATGAGCAGTTCTTC. Translation gives CASRGVYEQFF. Using reference TRBV7-2 and TRBJ2-1 for the parts outside the CDR3, the full variable domain is GAGVSQSPSNKVTEKGKDVELRCDPISGHTALYWYRQSLGQGLEFLIYFQGNSAPDKSGLPSDRFSAERTGGSVSTLTIQRTQQEDSAVYLCASRGVYEQFFGPGTRLTVL.

This chain uses TRBV6-5 with TRBJ2-7; unclear D gene. The CDR3 sequence is 12 residues long. V was cut by 8 bases and J by 5 bases, with 13 bases left in between. Per the germline V gene, CDR1 is MNHEY and CDR2 is SVGAGI. This CDR3 reads CASGYQADEQYF. The CDR3 DNA sequence: TGTGCCAGCGGGTATCAGGCTGACGAGCAGTACTTC.

A word on this clonotype: One end of the junction is discordant with germline, which a read error may explain. J is TRBJ2-1 and V is TRBV23-1, with 7 bases fitting TRBD1. TRBV23-1 is an open reading frame whose function is uncertain. The CDR3 is 20 amino acids. The CDR3, as DNA: TGCGCCAGCAGTCAAAACGGACCTCCGGGACAGAACCACTCCTGCAATGAGCAGTTCTTC. Its protein product is CASSQNGPPGQNHSCNEQFF.

This clonotype has at least ten counts. The genes are TRBV5-1 and TRBJ2-1; D not certain. V lost 0 bases, J lost 3 bases, and 10 bases lay in between. This CDR3 comprises 15 residues. Germline CDR1 is SGHRS and CDR2 is YFSETQ. The CDR3 DNA follows: TGCGCCAGCAGCTTGGACCAACCCTTCTACAATGAGCAGTTCTTC. This encodes CASSLDQPFYNEQFF.

The V gene is TRBV7-2, the J gene TRBJ2-2, with D possibly being TRBD2 (6 bases). The CDR3 has 11 residues. V lost 6 bases and J 7 bases, leaving 6 bases between the germline ends. Germline CDR1 is SGHTA and CDR2 is FQGNSA. The CDR3 nucleotides read TGTGCCAGCAGGCGGGACGGGGAGCTGTTTTTT. Its translation is CASRRDGELFF.

This clonotype turned up a few times. The chain is built from TRBV20-1 and TRBJ1-5, with TRBD1 identical over 9 bases. The J segment lost 0 bases and the V segment lost 2 bases, leaving 11 bases of the junction unmatched. The CDR3 runs 18 residues. Germline V gives CDR1 DFQATT, CDR2 SNEGSKA (reference sequence). CDR3 nucleotide sequence: TGCAGTGCTAGAACTGCCGGGACAGGGACTTATAGCAATCAGCCCCAGCATTTT. It codes for CSARTAGTGTYSNQPQHF.

This clonotype was observed a handful of times. The J gene is TRBJ2-5, the V gene TRBV6-2 or TRBV6-3; no firm D call. Germline CDR1 reads MNHEY; CDR2 reads SVGEGT. The CDR3 is made up of 14 amino acids. The germline V and J ends were trimmed by 0 bases and 7 bases, with 12 bases remaining between them. The CDR3 loop is CASSYSRPRGTQYF. In nucleotides, the CDR3 is TGTGCCAGCAGTTACTCGAGGCCTCGTGGGACCCAGTACTTC.

There are many counts of this clonotype. CDR3 sequence: CASSPRWGTRETQYF. The CDR3 DNA reads as TGTGCCAGCAGTCCGAGGTGGGGAACGAGGGAGACCCAGTACTTC. The chain links TRBV28 to TRBJ2-5; D gene ambiguous. The CDR3 totals 15 residues. Germline assignment: CDR1 MDHEN and CDR2 SYDVKM. Trimming took 5 bases from V and 5 from J, leaving 18 bases between them.

The CDR3 sequence is CASSYGQGGAYEQYF. DNA of the CDR3: TGTGCCAGCAGTTATGGCCAGGGCGGCGCCTACGAGCAGTACTTC. The V call is TRBV6-5, the J call TRBJ2-7; D is possibly TRBD1 (5 bases). V was cut by 3 bases and J by 2 bases, with 14 bases left in between. Germline V gives CDR1 MNHEY, CDR2 SVGAGI. This CDR3 is built from 15 residues.

The chain joins TRBV4-1 to TRBJ2-7; 9 bases fit TRBD1. In germline, CDR1 is MGHRA, CDR2 YSYEKL. J gave up 3 bases and V 4 bases, and 4 bases lay outside the gene matches. This CDR3 has 14 amino acids. In DNA, the CDR3 is TGCGCCAGCAGCCGGACAGGGGCCCTCTACGAGCAGTACTTC. Amino acids: CASSRTGALYEQYF.

Ten or more counts support this clonotype. The rearrangement links TRBV20-1 to TRBJ1-3, with D unclear. The CDR3 totals 17 residues. Germline CDR1 DFQATT, CDR2 SNEGSKA (reference sequence). V gave up 0 bases and J gave up 2 bases, with 17 bases separating them. The CDR3: CSAREERRTGTGNTIYF. DNA of the CDR3: TGCAGTGCTAGAGAGGAGAGACGGACGGGGACTGGAAACACCATATATTTT.

The chain uses TRBV12-3 or TRBV12-4 and TRBJ2-7; tentative D call: TRBD1 (6 bases). This CDR3 comprises 13 residues. Trimming took off 4 bases at V and 6 bases at J, with 13 bases between the two ends. CDR3 DNA sequence: TGTGCCAGCAGTTGGACCGACAGGATCGAGCAGTACTTC. This codes for CASSWTDRIEQYF.

Notes on this clonotype: The junction departs from the called germline gene at one end, perhaps through a read error. This chain connects TRBV20-1 to TRBJ1-5; unclear D gene. CDR3 length equals 15 residues. The V gene's germline CDR1 is DFQATT and CDR2 SNEGSKA (reference sequence). The CDR3 DNA reads TGCAGTGCGAGAGCGCCCCGAGAAGGCAATCAGCCCCAGCATTTT. It translates to CSARAPREGNQPQHF.

A single count supports this clonotype. This sequence joins TRBV9 and TRBJ2-3; TRBD2 agrees at 7 bases. With 1 base clipped from V and 5 bases from J, the junction kept 7 bases outside the gene matches. This CDR3 region has 15 residues. The germline gives CDR1 SGDLS, CDR2 YYNGEE. This chain's CDR3 is CASSVRGRAGDTQYF. The DNA of the CDR3 is TGTGCCAGCAGCGTACGAGGGAGGGCTGGAGATACGCAGTATTTT.

The chain uses TRBV20-1 and TRBJ2-5, with 11 bases identical to TRBD2. The CDR3 extends over 13 amino acids. Germline CDR1 reads DFQATT; CDR2 reads SNEGSKA (reference sequence). V was clipped by 6 bases and J by 5 bases; unmatched bases: 5. CDR3 sequence: CSAQLAGVETQYF. The CDR3 bases are TGCAGTGCGCAACTAGCGGGAGTTGAGACCCAGTACTTC.

This chain joins TRBV7-2 and TRBJ2-2; 8 bases match TRBD2. With 1 base clipped from V and 4 bases from J, the junction kept 5 bases outside the gene matches. Germline V gives CDR1 SGHTA, CDR2 FQGNSA. This CDR3 is 16 amino acids long. The CDR3 is CASSLVGREVTGELFF. The CDR3 coding sequence is TGTGCCAGCAGCTTAGTCGGGCGGGAGGTCACCGGGGAGCTGTTTTTT.

Many counts were recorded for this clonotype. CDR3 bases: TGTGCCAGCACTGGGTGGGAGGGCCAATACAATGAGCAGTTCTTC. Amino acid sequence: CASTGWEGQYNEQFF. This chain connects TRBV28 to TRBJ2-1, with 7 bases matching TRBD2. J was trimmed by 4 bases and V by 7 bases; bases with no gene match: 10. This CDR3 is 15 amino acids long. CDR1 is MDHEN and CDR2 is SYDVKM in the germline V gene.